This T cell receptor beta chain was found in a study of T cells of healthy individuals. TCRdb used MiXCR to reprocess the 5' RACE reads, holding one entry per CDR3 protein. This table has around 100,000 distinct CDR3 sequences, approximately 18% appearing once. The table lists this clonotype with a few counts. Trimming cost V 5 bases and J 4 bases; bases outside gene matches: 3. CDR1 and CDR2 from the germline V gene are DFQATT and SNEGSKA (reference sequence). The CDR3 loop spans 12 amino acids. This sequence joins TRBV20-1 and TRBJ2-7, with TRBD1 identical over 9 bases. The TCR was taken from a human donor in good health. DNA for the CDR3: TGCAGTGCTGGGGACAGGGAGTACGAGCAGTACTTC. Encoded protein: CSAGDREYEQYF.